This T cell receptor (beta chain) was recovered during a study of blood T cell repertoires in COVID-19. In the study overall: COVID-19 samples collected from the United States, Italy and Spain covered acute and convalescent phases.

This CDR3 has 15 residues. V gave up 0 bases and J gave up 3 bases; unmatched junction bases: 2. Germline V CDR1 and CDR2: SGHNT, YYREEE (reference sequence). Only in-frame clones appear in the TCRdb table, and some are missing; sequencing was by immunoSEQ multiplex PCR. The sample holds 350,000 or so clones, about four fifths seen once. The sample taken for sequencing was peripheral blood. V and J are TRBV5-4 and TRBJ1-4; TRBD1 matches 7 bases. This receptor was obtained from a man under 40 with active or convalescent COVID-19. CDR3 in amino acids: CASSLAGTANEKLFF. CDR3 DNA: TGTGCCAGCAGCTTGGCCGGGACAGCTAATGAAAAACTGTTTTTT.